There are a few counts of the clone carrying this T cell receptor beta chain. The antigen is undetermined. Using a J-beta primer mix together with a sample-barcoded 5' primer, a second PCR was run for roughly 6 to 12 cycles. Tags on each cDNA molecule came from a template-switch adaptor with 12 random nucleotides. MiXCR, run by TCRdb on the 5' RACE reads, gives a single entry per CDR3 protein. The data contain around 900,000 distinct CDR3 sequences, roughly 50% of them singletons. This sample is part of a study of blood T cells in healthy people across ages. Germline V CDR1 and CDR2: MGHDK, SYGVNS. The CDR3 runs 13 residues. Findings and caveats of the study: TCR beta diversity correlated strongly with naive T cell percentage. Naive CD4+ cell counts and diversity both ran higher in long-lived than in aged donors.

PBMCs numbering at least 7 million were isolated per sample. The genes are TRBV25-1 and TRBJ2-5; D gene unclear. With the DNA end fitting TRBJ2-7 better, the J assignment may be wrong. This receptor was taken from a woman aged 55-69 years in good health. The material sequenced was blood. Written as DNA, the CDR3 is TGTGCCAGCAGTCCTTATGGGACCTACGAGCAGTACTTC. It yields the protein CASSPYGTYEQYF.